The 5 T cell receptor beta chains given below trace back to one sample, sequenced in a study of blood T cells in healthy people across ages. Through a sample-barcoded 5' primer and a J-beta primer mix, a second PCR was run for roughly 7 to 11 cycles. TCRdb re-analysed the 5' RACE reads in MiXCR, keeping a single row per CDR3 protein. The table lists fewer than 2 million distinct CDR3 sequences, around 40% of them singletons. Material: blood. The receptors originated from a human donor in good health.

This clonotype appeared a few times. The CDR3 nucleotides read TGTGCCAGCTCATTAGTAGCCTCAGGGAACCCTTACAATGAGCAGTTCTTC. This sequence encodes CASSLVASGNPYNEQFF. The chain employs TRBV18 and TRBJ2-1; weak D call: TRBD1 (5 bases). The germline V and J ends were trimmed by 5 bases and 4 bases, with 21 bases remaining between them. CDR1 is KGHSH, CDR2 LQKENI, per germline. This CDR3 contains 17 residues.

CDR3 amino acids: CASSHEMNTEAFF. The CDR3, as DNA: TGTGCCAGCAGTCATGAGATGAACACTGAAGCTTTCTTT. The V call is TRBV13, the J call TRBJ1-1; D is unresolved. The CDR3 sequence is 13 residues long. CDR1 and CDR2 (germline): PRHDT, FYEKMQ (reference sequence). V lost 6 bases, J lost 0 bases, and 8 bases lay in between.

The V gene is TRBV20-1, the J gene TRBJ2-7; D is possibly TRBD2 (6 bases). The CDR3 has 14 residues. From germline, CDR1 is DFQATT and CDR2 SNEGSKA (reference sequence). The V and J ends lost 3 bases and 1 base respectively, with 13 bases between them. The CDR3: CSASGGGLSYEQYF. In DNA, the CDR3 is TGCAGTGCTAGTGGGGGAGGATTGTCCTACGAGCAGTACTTC.

This clonotype was counted only a few times. The V call is TRBV29-1, the J call TRBJ2-2; TRBD2 matches at 8 bases. The ends lost 7 bases at V and 0 bases at J; junction bases unmatched: 7. The CDR3 totals 15 residues. Germline assignment: CDR1 SQVTM and CDR2 ANQGSEA. The DNA of the CDR3 is TGCAGCGCATCTAGCGGGCGCGCGAACACCGGGGAGCTGTTTTTT. Protein product: CSASSGRANTGELFF.

The genes are TRBV18 and TRBJ2-3; maybe TRBD1 (6 bases). Looked up from germline, CDR1 is KGHSH and CDR2 is LQKENI. The CDR3 totals 15 residues. Trimming left V 1 base short and J 1 base short, with 9 bases between. CDR3 sequence reads: CASSPQGDGTDTQYF. The CDR3 coding sequence is TGTGCCAGCTCACCACAGGGGGACGGCACAGATACGCAGTATTTT.